The 15 T cell receptor beta chains listed next were all sequenced from one sample in a study of shared clonotypes between healthy human individuals (TCRdb year 2020). The library was prepared using the immunoSEQ multiplex PCR assay. TCRdb took this table from immuneACCESS and kept in-frame rearrangements with V and J called. Such tables lack part of the clones; where checked against another copy, unresolved V genes explain under half of the gap, and the rest is unexplained. This sample gives under 650,000 clones in total; less than 96% of them show up just once. The ten most abundant clones make up 0.055% to 0.075% of the sample. Sequenced: naive CD4+ T cells sorted from blood. Sample cell subset or site, as interpreted from the label and publication: CD45RA+ positively selected. All receptors come from a woman aged 25-40 years in good health.

The CDR3 loop is CASSKVEIYEQYF. The CDR3, as DNA: TGTGCCAGCAGCAAAGTAGAGATCTACGAGCAGTACTTC. V usage is TRBV21-1 and J usage is TRBJ2-7; TRBD2 is the table's D call, not checked against the DNA. TRBV21-1 is marked as a pseudogene. The CDR3 sequence is 13 residues long.

V and J are TRBV10-3 and TRBJ1-1; TRBD1 agrees at 7 bases. This CDR3 contains 14 residues. The trim removed 7 bases at V and 0 bases at J, leaving 5 bases unmatched. The germline gives CDR1 ENHRY, CDR2 SYGVKD. CDR3 coding DNA: TGTGCCATCAAGGGACAGCCCATGAACACTGAAGCTTTCTTT. Encoded protein: CAIKGQPMNTEAFF.

V and J are TRBV7-7 and TRBJ2-2; 12 bases fit TRBD2. V was pared by 1 base and J by 6 bases, with 3 bases of the junction left unmatched. The CDR3 sequence is 16 residues long. Germline lookup yields CDR1 SSHAT and CDR2 FNYEAQ (reference sequence). CDR3 coding DNA: TGTGCCAGCAGCTTAGGACTAGCGGGAGTAGCCGGGGAGCTGTTTTTT. Translating gives CASSLGLAGVAGELFF.

The rearrangement joins TRBV10-3 to TRBJ1-5, with TRBD1 as a possible D gene (6 bases). The V end lost 4 bases, the J end lost 5 bases, and 12 bases lay between the germline ends. This CDR3 has 14 residues. Germline V lookup: CDR1 ENHRY, CDR2 SYGVKD. CDR3 coding DNA: TGTGCCATCAGTGCATCCGCAGGGGATCAGCCCCAGCATTTT. It specifies CAISASAGDQPQHF.

The chain has TRBV18 and TRBJ2-7; D may be TRBD2 (6 bases). V was clipped by 2 bases and J by 3 bases, with 14 bases between them. Germline CDR1 reads KGHSH; CDR2 reads LQKENI. The CDR3 spans 15 residues. CDR3 region: CASSPGTGSYYEQYF. DNA for the CDR3: TGTGCCAGCTCACCAGGGACTGGATCGTACTACGAGCAGTACTTC. Full variable domain (missing parts from reference TRBV18 and TRBJ2-7): NAGVMQNPRHLVRRRGQEARLRCSPMKGHSHVYWYRQLPEEGLKFMVYLQKENIIDESGMPKERFSAEFPKEGPSILRIQQVVRGDSAAYFCASSPGTGSYYEQYFGPGTRLTVT.

In regard to this clone: Other DNA sequences of this sample code for an identical CDR3. The chain recombines TRBV7-7 with TRBJ2-2; the match to TRBD1 covers 8 bases. This CDR3 is built from 14 residues. Germline-derived CDR1 and CDR2 are SSHAT and FNYEAQ (reference sequence). Unmatched junction bases numbered 3, after V lost 4 bases and J lost 5 bases. CDR3 sequence: CASSSTGATGELFF. The CDR3 region has the DNA TGTGCCAGCAGCTCGACAGGGGCAACCGGGGAGCTGTTTTTT.

J is TRBJ2-2 and V is TRBV7-9; D is unresolved. Trimming took 5 bases from V and 8 from J, leaving 15 bases between them. The germline CDR1 and CDR2 sequences are SEHNR and FQNEAQ (reference sequence). This CDR3 comprises 14 residues. CDR3 bases: TGTGCCAGCAGCCCGACTGGGCCCTTGGGGGAGCTGTTTTTT. Translation: CASSPTGPLGELFF. The whole variable domain, filled in from reference TRBV7-9 and TRBJ2-2, reads DTGVSQNPRHKITKRGQNVTFRCDPISEHNRLYWYRQTLGQGPEFLTYFQNEAQLEKSRLLSDRFSAERPKGSFSTLEIQRTEQGDSAMYLCASSPTGPLGELFFGEGSRLTVL.

The V and J genes are TRBV4-2 and TRBJ2-1; 13 bases map to TRBD2. This CDR3 is 18 amino acids long. Germline V gives CDR1 LGHNA, CDR2 YNFKEQ. The V and J ends lost 3 bases and 8 bases, in that order; junction bases with no gene match: 13. Here the CDR3 reads CASSQEPYGLAGEDEQFF. The DNA of the CDR3 is TGTGCCAGCAGCCAGGAACCCTACGGACTAGCGGGAGAGGATGAGCAGTTCTTC.

This chain links TRBV5-8 with TRBJ2-2; 11 bases match TRBD2. Germline V gene lookup returns CDR1 SGHTS and CDR2 YDEGEE. V lost 4 bases, J lost 3 bases, and 11 bases stayed unmatched. The CDR3 is made up of 18 amino acids. The CDR3 nucleotides are TGTGCCAGCAGCACAAGCGGGACTAGCGGAGGGGACACCGGGGAGCTGTTTTTT. Protein sequence: CASSTSGTSGGDTGELFF.

This chain uses TRBV27 with TRBJ2-5; D call uncertain. In germline, CDR1 is MNHEY, CDR2 SMNVEV (reference sequence). This CDR3 is 13 amino acids long. V was pared by 2 bases and J by 4 bases, with 8 bases between. As DNA, the CDR3 is TGTGCCAGCAGTTTAATATTTGGAGAGACCCAGTACTTC. Its translation is CASSLIFGETQYF.

About this clone: Other DNA sequences within the sample encode an identical CDR3. The rearrangement joins TRBV2 to TRBJ1-3; a weak D match, TRBD1 (6 bases). The CDR3 loop spans 14 amino acids. Trimming removed 4 bases from V and 0 bases from J, with 7 bases in between. In germline, CDR1 is SNHLY, CDR2 FYNNEI. The CDR3 coding sequence is TGTGCCAGCAGTGCGACAGGCTCTGGAAACACCATATATTTT. It translates to CASSATGSGNTIYF.

The chain recombines TRBV5-4 with TRBJ1-4; 11 bases match TRBD1. This CDR3 spans 14 amino acids. The V segment lost 2 bases and the J segment 7 bases; nucleotides outside the gene matches: 1. Per germline, CDR1 SGHNT and CDR2 YYREEE (reference sequence). CDR3 bases: TGTGCCAGCAGCTTCGGACAGGGGGCTGAAAAACTGTTTTTT. As protein: CASSFGQGAEKLFF.

The chain couples TRBV18 to TRBJ2-2, with 8 nucleotides matching TRBD2. The V segment lost 4 bases and the J segment 0 bases; nucleotides outside the gene matches: 10. The CDR3 runs to 18 residues. Germline V CDR1 and CDR2: KGHSH, LQKENI. The chain's CDR3 is CASSLNPRLATNTGELFF. CDR3 DNA sequence: TGTGCCAGCTCACTTAATCCCCGACTAGCGACGAACACCGGGGAGCTGTTTTTT.

The V call is TRBV28, the J call TRBJ1-2; 12 bases are a match to TRBD1. This CDR3 comprises 15 residues. With V trimmed by 5 bases and J by 5 bases, 6 bases remained unmatched. Germline CDR1 and CDR2: MDHEN and SYDVKM. Written as DNA, the CDR3 is TGTGCCAGCAGTACCGCGGGACAGGGGGCTTATGGCTACACCTTC. Protein product: CASSTAGQGAYGYTF.

The CDR3 sequence is CASNAGWEKLFF. The CDR3 DNA follows: TGTGCCAGCAACGCAGGGTGGGAAAAACTGTTTTTT. This chain uses TRBV6-6 with TRBJ1-4; TRBD1 might be the D (5 bases). The CDR3 contains 12 residues. CDR1 and CDR2 from the germline V gene are MNHNY and SVGAGI (reference sequence). Trimming removed 7 bases from V and 8 bases from J, with 11 bases in between.